What follows are 13 T cell receptor beta chains derived from one specimen sequenced in a study of blood T cell repertoires in COVID-19. TCRdb's table, derived via immunoSEQ multiplex PCR, lists solely in-frame clones and lacks some. The sample contains around 100,000 clones, approximately 90% of which appear only once. Sequenced sample: peripheral blood. These TCRs come from a man in his forties or fifties with active COVID-19.

The rearrangement joins TRBV6-6 to TRBJ1-1; TRBD1 agrees at 8 bases. Germline V gene data show CDR1 as MNHNY and CDR2 as SVGAGI (reference sequence). V trimming: 7 bases; J trimming: 0 bases; junction bases outside the gene matches: 10. CDR3 length equals 16 residues. The CDR3 here is CASTNQDRGLNTEAFF. CDR3 in DNA: TGTGCCAGCACCAATCAAGACAGGGGCTTGAACACTGAAGCTTTCTTT.

The chain employs TRBV9 and TRBJ1-4, with a tentative D call TRBD1 (5 bases). Germline CDR1 is SGDLS and CDR2 is YYNGEE. The CDR3 length is 16 residues. V lost 3 bases and J 3 bases, leaving 15 bases between the germline ends. CDR3 region: CASSALQGEANEKLFF. The CDR3 nucleotides are TGTGCCAGCAGCGCCCTACAAGGGGAGGCTAATGAAAAACTGTTTTTT.

The chain is built from TRBV5-1 and TRBJ2-3; 9 bases are a match to TRBD2. The germline V gene has CDR1 SGHRS and CDR2 YFSETQ. V trimming: 3 bases; J trimming: 6 bases; junction bases outside the gene matches: 11. The CDR3 covers 16 residues. CDR3 coding DNA: TGCGCCAGCAGCTCCTCGCGTAGCGGGGGTTGGGATACGCAGTATTTT. This encodes CASSSSRSGGWDTQYF.

This sequence joins TRBV19 and TRBJ1-5; 9 bases map to TRBD1. CDR3 length: 17 residues. Germline CDR1 LNHDA, CDR2 SQIVND (reference sequence). The trim removed 4 bases at V and 7 bases at J, leaving 14 bases unmatched. This CDR3 reads CASSRIPGQGKDQPQHF. CDR3 nucleotide sequence: TGTGCCAGTAGTAGAATTCCGGGACAGGGAAAAGACCAGCCCCAGCATTTT. The full variable domain, rest sourced from reference TRBV19 and TRBJ1-5, is DGGITQSPKYLFRKEGQNVTLSCEQNLNHDAMYWYRQDPGQGLRLIYYSQIVNDFQKGDIAEGYSVSREKKESFPLTVTSAQKNPTAFYLCASSRIPGQGKDQPQHFGDGTRLSIL.

This clone occurred once. This sequence joins TRBV11-2 and TRBJ2-1, with D perhaps matching TRBD2 (5 bases). V dropped 1 base and J dropped 7 bases, with 11 bases sitting between them. The CDR3 sequence is 14 residues long. CDR1 SGHAT and CDR2 FQNNGV come from the germline V gene. The CDR3 sequence: CASSLGFGGNEQFF. In DNA form, the CDR3 reads TGTGCCAGCAGCTTAGGGTTCGGAGGTAATGAGCAGTTCTTC.

The V call is TRBV11-3, the J call TRBJ2-3; maybe TRBD1 (5 bases). Trimming removed 4 bases at V and 4 bases at J, with 15 bases between. The CDR3 totals 15 residues. The germline CDR1 and CDR2 sequences are SGHNT and YENEEA. CDR3 nucleotide sequence: TGTGCCAGCAGCTCGGACAAGGGTTTGTCAGATACGCAGTATTTT. It is translated as CASSSDKGLSDTQYF. Combining the CDR3 with reference TRBV11-3 and TRBJ2-3 gives the whole variable domain EAGVVQSPRYKIIEKKQPVAFWCNPISGHNTLYWYLQNLGQGPELLIRYENEEAVDDSQLPKDRFSAERLKGVDSTLKIQPAELGDSAVYLCASSSDKGLSDTQYFGPGTRLTVL.

The chain recombines TRBV9 with TRBJ2-6; the match to TRBD2 covers 7 bases. Germline assignment: CDR1 SGDLS and CDR2 YYNGEE. This CDR3 has 18 amino acids. V gave up 4 bases and J gave up 3 bases; unmatched junction bases: 13. The CDR3 DNA is TGTGCCAGCAGCCCATCGGAGGCGGGGGTTAATGGGGCCAACGTCCTGACTTTC. This gives the protein CASSPSEAGVNGANVLTF.

The chain is built from TRBV10-3 and TRBJ2-3; 8 bases match TRBD2. From germline, CDR1 is ENHRY and CDR2 SYGVKD. V shed 6 bases, J shed 7 bases, and the junction held 9 bases outside the gene matches. The CDR3 loop spans 14 amino acids. The CDR3 coding sequence is TGTGCCATCAGGGCGGGAGGTGAGGGAAATACGCAGTATTTT. Translating gives CAIRAGGEGNTQYF.

The chain is built from TRBV11-3 and TRBJ1-1; the D is unclear. Germline V gene lookup returns CDR1 SGHNT and CDR2 YENEEA. V shed 4 bases and J shed 0 bases, with 15 bases lying between them. CDR3 size: 16 residues. Written as DNA, the CDR3 is TGTGCCAGCAGCTCCCCCAGATCTAGCATGAACACTGAAGCTTTCTTT. Amino acids: CASSSPRSSMNTEAFF.

The CDR3 DNA reads TGTGCCAGCAGTGTCGGGGGGAGCGGGAGAGTCAGCGATACGCAGTATTTT. Its translation is CASSVGGSGRVSDTQYF. The V call is TRBV28, the J call TRBJ2-3; TRBD2 matches at 8 bases. Germline V gives CDR1 MDHEN, CDR2 SYDVKM. V lost 5 bases, J lost 6 bases, and 16 bases stayed unmatched. The CDR3 is 17 residues long.

V gene TRBV5-1 combines with J gene TRBJ1-1; D is ambiguous. The V and J ends lost 1 base and 0 bases respectively, with 7 bases between them. Germline-derived CDR1 and CDR2 are SGHRS and YFSETQ. The CDR3 covers 14 residues. The CDR3 DNA follows: TGCGCCAGCAGCTTGCACAGCTTGAACACTGAAGCTTTCTTT. Translated, it gives CASSLHSLNTEAFF.

The chain employs TRBV3-1 (or the pseudogene TRBV3-2) and TRBJ2-5; 8 bases match TRBD2. J was trimmed by 5 bases and V by 4 bases; bases with no gene match: 6. The CDR3 sequence is 14 residues long. Germline CDR1 reads LGHDT; CDR2 reads YNNKEL (reference sequence). Here the CDR3 DNA reads TGTGCCAGCAGCCCCGGGGGGACTAGGGAGACCCAGTACTTC. Translating it yields CASSPGGTRETQYF.

CDR3 region: CASSIFSQGFQETQYF. In DNA, the CDR3 is TGCGCCAGCAGCATATTCTCACAGGGGTTCCAAGAGACCCAGTACTTC. This chain connects TRBV5-1 to TRBJ2-5; 7 nucleotides line up with TRBD1. V lost 4 bases, J lost 1 base, and 10 bases stayed unmatched. Germline V gene sequence: CDR1 SGHRS, CDR2 YFSETQ. This CDR3 region has 16 residues.